The T cell receptor (beta chain) under discussion was sequenced for a study of cytomegalovirus exposure and HLA in healthy donors. In the PCR, 60 Vbeta and 13 Jbeta primers were used. The assay was immunoSEQ multiplex PCR, and TCRdb's table has in-frame clones only and misses some. There are about 160,000 clones in the sample; roughly four fifths occur only once, and around 4% lies in the top ten. This clone appeared a few times. The V gene's germline CDR1 is GTSNPN and CDR2 SVGIG (reference sequence). The V gene lost 6 bases and the J gene lost 8 bases, with 4 bases spanning the gap. This CDR3 region has 8 residues.

Sequencing input: PBMCs. The chain combines TRBV30 with TRBJ1-1; D not certain. The clonotype was recovered from a man aged 40-50 years in good health and CMV-seronegative. The CDR3 bases are TGTGCCTGCCGGGAAGCTTTCTTT. It specifies CACREAFF.